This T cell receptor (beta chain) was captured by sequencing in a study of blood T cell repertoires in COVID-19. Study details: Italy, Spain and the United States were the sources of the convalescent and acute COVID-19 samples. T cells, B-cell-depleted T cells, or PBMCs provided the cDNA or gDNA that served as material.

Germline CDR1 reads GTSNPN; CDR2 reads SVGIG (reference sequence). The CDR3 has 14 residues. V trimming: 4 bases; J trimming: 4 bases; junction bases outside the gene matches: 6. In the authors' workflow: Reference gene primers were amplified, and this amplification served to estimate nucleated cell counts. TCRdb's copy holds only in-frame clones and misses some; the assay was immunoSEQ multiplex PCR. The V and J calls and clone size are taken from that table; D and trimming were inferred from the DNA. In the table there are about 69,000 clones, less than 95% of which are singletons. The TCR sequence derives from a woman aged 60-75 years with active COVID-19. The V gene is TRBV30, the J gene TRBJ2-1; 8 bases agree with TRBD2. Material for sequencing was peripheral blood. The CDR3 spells CAWTPGLEYNEQFF. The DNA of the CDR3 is TGTGCCTGGACCCCGGGACTAGAATACAATGAGCAGTTCTTC.